This TCR beta chain was obtained from a study of T cell repertoires in cytomegalovirus infection. In this sample, this clonotype turned up many times. Antigen: not known. V was shortened by 0 bases and J by 6 bases, with 10 bases between the two germline ends. The CDR3 totals 14 residues. From germline, CDR1 is SGHDT and CDR2 YYEEEE. TCRdb analysed the reads with MiXCR anew, one entry per CDR3 protein. The sample has approximately 110,000 distinct CDR3 sequences, around a tenth seen once. This sequence was found in a human donor in good health (CMV status not recorded). Some clones in this sample may be carry-over from other donors' samples. V gene TRBV5-6 combines with J gene TRBJ2-1; unclear D gene. Source material: PBMCs, sequenced either directly or after in vitro stimulation (not recorded which). The CDR3 protein is CASSLAMQANEQFF. The CDR3, as DNA: TGTGCCAGCAGCTTGGCGATGCAGGCCAATGAGCAGTTCTTC.